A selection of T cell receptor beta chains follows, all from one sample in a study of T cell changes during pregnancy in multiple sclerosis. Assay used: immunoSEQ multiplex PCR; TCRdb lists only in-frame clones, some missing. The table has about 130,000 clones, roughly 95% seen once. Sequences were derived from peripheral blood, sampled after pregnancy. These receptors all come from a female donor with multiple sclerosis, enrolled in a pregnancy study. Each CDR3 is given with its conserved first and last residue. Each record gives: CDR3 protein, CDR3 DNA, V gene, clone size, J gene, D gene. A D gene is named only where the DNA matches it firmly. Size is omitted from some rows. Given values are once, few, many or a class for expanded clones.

CDR3: CASSLSGRGYEQYF
DNA: TGTGCCAGCAGCTTGAGCGGGAGGGGGTACGAGCAGTACTTC
V: TRBV2
size: -
J: TRBJ2-7
D: TRBD2

CDR3: CSVDTFSTGPGTGELFF
DNA: TGCAGCGTTGACACATTCTCGACAGGGCCGGGGACCGGGGAGCTGTTTTTT
V: TRBV29-1
size: few
J: TRBJ2-2
D: TRBD1

CDR3: CASSLWSRVDGGTGAYNEQFF
DNA: TGTGCCAGCAGTTTATGGTCGCGGGTAGATGGAGGGACAGGGGCGTACAATGAGCAGTTCTTC
V: TRBV28
size: -
J: TRBJ2-1
D: TRBD1

CDR3: CASSEEGVGRAQHF
DNA: TGTGCCAGCAGTGAAGAGGGAGTGGGAAGAGCCCAGCATTTT
V: TRBV2
size: once
J: TRBJ1-5
D: -

CDR3: CASSMGQGSLNQPQHF
DNA: TGTGCCAGTAGTATGGGACAGGGGAGCCTCAATCAGCCCCAGCATTTT
V: TRBV19
size: -
J: TRBJ1-5
D: TRBD1

CDR3: CAISETSGAGAQETQYF
DNA: TGTGCCATCAGTGAAACTAGCGGCGCGGGTGCCCAAGAGACCCAGTACTTC
V: TRBV10-3
size: -
J: TRBJ2-5
D: TRBD2

CDR3: CASSLGGRDIIAKNIQYF
DNA: TGCGCCAGCAGCTTGGGGGGTAGGGACATAATAGCCAAAAACATTCAGTACTTC
V: TRBV5-1
size: -
J: TRBJ2-4
D: -

CDR3: CASSSRLAGGSVFSEQFF
DNA: TGCGCCAGCAGCTCCAGACTAGCGGGAGGGTCAGTATTCAGTGAGCAGTTCTTC
V: TRBV5-1
size: -
J: TRBJ2-1
D: TRBD2

CDR3: CSAGTAPYEQYF
DNA: TGCAGCGCCGGGACAGCCCCCTACGAGCAGTACTTC
V: TRBV29-1
size: -
J: TRBJ2-7
D: TRBD1

CDR3: CASGLTLNSYEQYF
DNA: TGTGCCAGCGGTTTGACTCTGAACTCCTACGAGCAGTACTTC
V: TRBV6-1
size: -
J: TRBJ2-7
D: -

CDR3: CASSQEDRSYNEQFF
DNA: TGTGCCAGCAGCCAAGAGGACAGGAGCTACAATGAGCAGTTCTTC
V: TRBV4-2
size: -
J: TRBJ2-1
D: TRBD1

CDR3: CASSDSRTGNKETQYF
DNA: TGCGCCAGCAGCGATTCTAGGACAGGGAATAAAGAGACCCAGTACTTC
V: TRBV5-1
size: -
J: TRBJ2-5
D: TRBD1

CDR3: CASSPGNGRGSYEQYF
DNA: TGTGCCAGCTCACCGGGTAACGGGAGAGGATCCTACGAGCAGTACTTC
V: TRBV18
size: once
J: TRBJ2-7
D: -

CDR3: CASSPDRAGYTF
DNA: TGTGCCAGCAGTCCCGACAGGGCTGGCTACACCTTC
V: TRBV28
size: -
J: TRBJ1-2
D: TRBD1

CDR3: CSVAWGGLEQFF
DNA: TGCAGCGTTGCCTGGGGGGGGTTGGAGCAGTTCTTC
V: TRBV29-1
size: -
J: TRBJ2-1
D: TRBD2

CDR3: CASSEALWGFNYEQYF
DNA: TGTGCCAGCAGTGAAGCGCTCTGGGGCTTTAACTACGAGCAGTACTTC
V: TRBV2
size: -
J: TRBJ2-7
D: -

CDR3: CASSDTLAGDYNEQFF
DNA: TGTGCCAGCAGTGACACACTAGCGGGAGACTACAATGAGCAGTTCTTC
V: TRBV6-4
size: -
J: TRBJ2-1
D: TRBD2

CDR3: CASNQGLAGGTDTQYF
DNA: TGCGCCAGCAACCAGGGACTAGCGGGAGGCACAGATACGCAGTATTTT
V: TRBV5-1
size: -
J: TRBJ2-3
D: TRBD2

CDR3: CSVRGSGTGSYEQYF
DNA: TGCAGCGTTCGCGGGAGTGGGACAGGATCCTACGAGCAGTACTTC
V: TRBV29-1
size: -
J: TRBJ2-7
D: -

CDR3: CASSYGTGPVYEQYF
DNA: TGTGCCAGCAGCTATGGGACAGGGCCCGTCTACGAGCAGTACTTC
V: TRBV11-3
size: -
J: TRBJ2-7
D: TRBD1

CDR3: CASSLASAGGPSPGWEQFF
DNA: TGTGCCAGCAGCTTAGCCTCAGCGGGAGGGCCTTCTCCTGGGTGGGAGCAGTTCTTC
V: TRBV11-2
size: -
J: TRBJ2-1
D: TRBD2

CDR3: CSASGPYEQYF
DNA: TGCAGTGCTAGTGGCCCGTACGAGCAGTACTTC
V: TRBV20-1
size: -
J: TRBJ2-7
D: -

CDR3: CASSGTSGNTGELFF
DNA: TGTGCCAGCAGTGGAACTAGCGGGAACACCGGGGAGCTGTTTTTT
V: TRBV2
size: -
J: TRBJ2-2
D: TRBD2

CDR3: CASSYWTSGLTGELFF
DNA: TGTGCCAGCAGTTACTGGACTAGCGGTTTGACCGGGGAGCTGTTTTTT
V: TRBV6-5
size: once
J: TRBJ2-2
D: TRBD2

CDR3: CASSQEGGAGNTIYF
DNA: TGTGCCAGCAGCCAAGAGGGAGGGGCTGGAAACACCATATATTTT
V: TRBV4-2
size: few
J: TRBJ1-3
D: -

CDR3: CASSGRLAGGGEQFF
DNA: TGTGCCAGCAGTGGTAGACTAGCGGGAGGGGGTGAGCAGTTCTTC
V: TRBV25-1
size: few
J: TRBJ2-1
D: TRBD2

CDR3: CASRTWNTEAFF
DNA: TGTGCCAGTAGGACATGGAACACTGAAGCTTTCTTT
V: TRBV19
size: once
J: TRBJ1-1
D: -

CDR3: CASSFTQGARAFF
DNA: TGTGCCAGCAGCTTCACACAGGGGGCGCGGGCTTTCTTT
V: TRBV7-2
size: -
J: TRBJ1-1
D: TRBD1

CDR3: CASSFDRADGYTF
DNA: TGTGCCAGCAGTTTTGACAGGGCGGATGGCTACACCTTC
V: TRBV27
size: once
J: TRBJ1-2
D: TRBD1

CDR3: CASSVVGAGAADTQYF
DNA: TGTGCCAGCAGCGTAGTAGGAGCGGGAGCCGCAGATACGCAGTATTTT
V: TRBV9
size: -
J: TRBJ2-3
D: TRBD2

CDR3: CASSYEQGAAGELFF
DNA: TGTGCCAGCAGCTACGAACAGGGGGCTGCTGGGGAGCTGTTTTTT
V: TRBV5-4
size: -
J: TRBJ2-2
D: TRBD1

CDR3: CAVMEGRTEAFF
DNA: TGTGCCGTAATGGAGGGAAGGACTGAAGCTTTCTTT
V: TRBV6-1
size: -
J: TRBJ1-1
D: -

CDR3: CASSEYEPSYGTGFDYEQYF
DNA: TGTGCCAGCAGTGAATACGAACCCTCCTACGGGACAGGGTTCGACTACGAGCAGTACTTC
V: TRBV6-1
size: -
J: TRBJ2-7
D: TRBD1

CDR3: CASSSWTSGRENEQFF
DNA: TGTGCCAGCAGCTCCTGGACTAGCGGGAGGGAGAATGAGCAGTTCTTC
V: TRBV11-2
size: once
J: TRBJ2-1
D: TRBD2

CDR3: CASADTAPTDTQYF
DNA: TGTGCCAGCGCGGACACGGCCCCCACAGATACGCAGTATTTT
V: TRBV2
size: once
J: TRBJ2-3
D: -

CDR3: CASSLGTGPQYF
DNA: TGTGCCAGCAGCTTAGGGACAGGGCCCCAGTACTTC
V: TRBV7-9
size: -
J: TRBJ2-5
D: TRBD1

CDR3: CATRRTEAGNTIYF
DNA: TGTGCCACCAGAAGGACAGAGGCTGGAAACACCATATATTTT
V: TRBV15
size: -
J: TRBJ1-3
D: -

CDR3: CASSPDSNEQFF
DNA: TGTGCCAGCAGTCCAGACTCTAATGAGCAGTTCTTC
V: TRBV6-5
size: -
J: TRBJ2-1
D: -

CDR3: CASSPNLGQREANEKLFF
DNA: TGTGCCAGTAGTCCTAACCTCGGACAGCGGGAAGCAAATGAAAAACTGTTTTTT
V: TRBV19
size: -
J: TRBJ1-4
D: -

CDR3: CASSLEAGKAFF
DNA: TGTGCCAGCAGCTTAGAGGCAGGGAAAGCTTTCTTT
V: TRBV7-9
size: -
J: TRBJ1-1
D: -

CDR3: CASSWTGEGAQHF
DNA: TGTGCCAGCAGTTGGACAGGGGAAGGGGCCCAGCATTTT
V: TRBV6-5
size: -
J: TRBJ1-5
D: TRBD1

CDR3: CASRSLGGAYNEQFF
DNA: TGTGCCAGCAGATCGTTGGGAGGGGCCTACAATGAGCAGTTCTTC
V: TRBV2
size: once
J: TRBJ2-1
D: TRBD2

CDR3: CAISEDRDSYEQYF
DNA: TGTGCCATCAGTGAAGACAGGGACTCCTACGAGCAGTACTTC
V: TRBV10-3
size: -
J: TRBJ2-7
D: TRBD1

CDR3: CASSEASGRANEQFF
DNA: TGTGCTAGCAGCGAAGCTAGCGGGAGGGCCAATGAGCAGTTCTTC
V: TRBV7-7
size: -
J: TRBJ2-1
D: TRBD2

CDR3: CASSTGGEAFF
DNA: TGTGCCAGTAGTACAGGGGGCGAAGCTTTCTTT
V: TRBV19
size: -
J: TRBJ1-1
D: TRBD1

CDR3: CSVRRGGNEQFF
DNA: TGCAGCGTTAGGCGGGGGGGCAATGAGCAGTTCTTC
V: TRBV29-1
size: -
J: TRBJ2-1
D: TRBD2

CDR3: CASSQYGSKQETQYF
DNA: TGTGCCAGCAGCCAATACGGGTCCAAGCAAGAGACCCAGTACTTC
V: TRBV27
size: once
J: TRBJ2-5
D: -

CDR3: CASSLGGDTEAFF
DNA: TGTGCCAGCAGCTTGGGGGGGGACACTGAAGCTTTCTTT
V: TRBV5-4
size: -
J: TRBJ1-1
D: -

CDR3: CASSLAGANVLTF
DNA: TGTGCCAGCAGCTTAGCCGGGGCCAACGTCCTGACTTTC
V: TRBV5-4
size: -
J: TRBJ2-6
D: -

CDR3: CASSPLGRERSSAQYF
DNA: TGTGCCAGCAGCCCCTTGGGGCGGGAGCGCAGTTCGGCGCAGTATTTT
V: TRBV9
size: -
J: TRBJ2-3
D: TRBD2

CDR3: CASNVLLSGSRIDTQYF
DNA: TGTGCCAGCAACGTTCTATTATCCGGGAGTAGGATAGATACGCAGTATTTT
V: TRBV28
size: -
J: TRBJ2-3
D: -

CDR3: CASSQGWQATEAFF
DNA: TGTGCCAGCAGCCAAGGCTGGCAGGCCACTGAAGCTTTCTTT
V: TRBV4-2
size: -
J: TRBJ1-1
D: -

CDR3: CASSELIDTQYF
DNA: TGTGCCAGCAGTGAATTAATAGATACGCAGTATTTT
V: TRBV6-1
size: -
J: TRBJ2-3
D: -